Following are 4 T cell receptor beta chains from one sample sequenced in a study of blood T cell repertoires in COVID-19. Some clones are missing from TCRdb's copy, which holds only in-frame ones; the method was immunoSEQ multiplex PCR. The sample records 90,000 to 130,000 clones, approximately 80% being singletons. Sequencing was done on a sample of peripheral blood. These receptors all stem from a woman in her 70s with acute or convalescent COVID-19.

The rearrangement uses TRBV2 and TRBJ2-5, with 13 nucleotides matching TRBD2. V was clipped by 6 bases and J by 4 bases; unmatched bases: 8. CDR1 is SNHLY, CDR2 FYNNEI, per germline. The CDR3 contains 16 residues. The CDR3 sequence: CASRILAGGGGETQYF. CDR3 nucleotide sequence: TGTGCCAGCAGGATACTAGCGGGAGGGGGTGGAGAGACCCAGTACTTC.

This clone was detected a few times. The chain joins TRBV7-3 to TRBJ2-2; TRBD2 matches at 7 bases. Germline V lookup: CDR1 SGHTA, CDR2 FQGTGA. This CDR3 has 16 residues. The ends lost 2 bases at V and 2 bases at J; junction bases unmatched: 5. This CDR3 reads CASSLGLVENTGELFF. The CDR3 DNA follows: TGTGCCAGCAGCTTAGGACTAGTGGAAAACACCGGGGAGCTGTTTTTT.

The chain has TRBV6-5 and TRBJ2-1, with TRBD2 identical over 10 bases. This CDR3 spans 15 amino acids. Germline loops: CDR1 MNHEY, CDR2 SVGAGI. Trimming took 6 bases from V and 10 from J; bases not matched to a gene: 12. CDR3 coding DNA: TGTGCCAGCAGCATGGGCGGGACTAGCGTTTTAGAGCAGTTCTTC. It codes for CASSMGGTSVLEQFF.

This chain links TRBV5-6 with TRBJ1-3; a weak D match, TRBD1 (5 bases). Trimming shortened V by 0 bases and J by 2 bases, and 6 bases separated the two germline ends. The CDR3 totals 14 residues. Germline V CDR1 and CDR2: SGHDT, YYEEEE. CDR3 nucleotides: TGTGCCAGCAGCTTGGCGGGGGCTGGAAACACCATATATTTT. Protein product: CASSLAGAGNTIYF.